These 10 T cell receptor beta chains share one sample of origin, sequenced in a study of early T cells in non-severe SARS-CoV-2 infection. One entry per CDR3 protein results from TCRdb running MiXCR on the 5' RACE reads. The data hold around 60,000 distinct CDR3 sequences, with over 10% observed a single time. What was sequenced was whole blood. Receptors originate from an adult who was a healthcare worker with PCR-confirmed SARS-CoV-2 infection or an uninfected control (not recorded which).

This clonotype was recorded many times. The chain uses TRBV30 and TRBJ2-7; 9 bases align to TRBD1. The CDR3 is made up of 15 amino acids. CDR1 and CDR2 (germline): GTSNPN, SVGIG (reference sequence). V shed 4 bases and J 1 base; nucleotides not matched to a gene: 8. The CDR3 protein is CAWTPDRGLSYEQYF. The CDR3 coding sequence is TGTGCCTGGACCCCAGACAGGGGGTTGTCCTACGAGCAGTACTTC.

This clonotype was counted only a few times. The chain links TRBV12-3 or TRBV12-4 to TRBJ1-4; 7 positions match TRBD1. The J segment lost 8 bases and the V segment lost 1 base, leaving 1 base of the junction unmatched. The CDR3 totals 13 residues. The CDR3 sequence: CASSLEGAEKLFF. In DNA form, the CDR3 reads TGTGCCAGCAGTTTAGAGGGGGCCGAAAAACTGTTTTTT.

This chain links TRBV29-1 with TRBJ2-7; 9 nucleotides line up with TRBD1. Germline V gene data show CDR1 as SQVTM and CDR2 as ANQGSEA. The CDR3 covers 13 residues. J lost 7 bases, V lost 4 bases, and 8 bases had no gene match. The CDR3 DNA is TGCAGCGTTGGGGACAGGGATGCGGGGGAGCAGTACTTC. Protein product: CSVGDRDAGEQYF.

This clonotype has ten or more counts. This chain connects TRBV7-2 to TRBJ2-3; unclear D gene. Trimming removed 5 bases from V and 6 bases from J, with 15 bases in between. The CDR3 runs to 14 residues. Germline values: CDR1 SGHTA, CDR2 FQGNSA. CDR3 loop: CASSGRVGLDTQYF. The CDR3 DNA sequence: TGTGCCAGCAGCGGGCGCGTGGGGTTGGATACGCAGTATTTT.

This clonotype was detected only a few times. The V call is TRBV7-2, the J call TRBJ2-3; 7 bases are a match to TRBD1. CDR3 length: 13 residues. The V segment lost 5 bases and the J segment 6 bases; nucleotides outside the gene matches: 5. Germline V CDR1 and CDR2: SGHTA, FQGNSA. CDR3 nucleotide sequence: TGTGCCAGCAGCCCCCAACAGGGGGATACGCAGTATTTT. Encoded protein: CASSPQQGDTQYF.

This clonotype was counted a few times. This chain connects TRBV19 to TRBJ2-2, with 7 bases matching TRBD1. With V trimmed by 5 bases and J by 3 bases, 6 bases remained unmatched. The CDR3 has 15 amino acids. From germline, CDR1 is LNHDA and CDR2 SQIVND (reference sequence). As DNA, the CDR3 is TGTGCCAGTAGTTACACAGGGGCCGACACCGGGGAGCTGTTTTTT. It encodes CASSYTGADTGELFF.

The chain links TRBV30 to TRBJ1-5; D remains unclear. Germline V gives CDR1 GTSNPN, CDR2 SVGIG (reference sequence). The CDR3 is 12 amino acids. The V gene lost 4 bases and the J gene lost 10 bases, with 14 bases spanning the gap. CDR3 loop: CAWTPGKEPQHF. The CDR3 nucleotides are TGTGCCTGGACCCCGGGAAAAGAACCCCAGCATTTT.

The chain links TRBV5-5 to TRBJ2-6; no reliable D call. The CDR3 consists of 14 residues. Deletions cut 4 bases from V and 0 bases from J, with 5 bases between. The germline gives CDR1 SGHKS, CDR2 YYEKEE (reference sequence). The CDR3 sequence is CASSRTSGANVLTF. The CDR3, as DNA: TGTGCCAGCAGCAGGACCTCTGGGGCCAACGTCCTGACTTTC.

V and J are TRBV20-1 and TRBJ2-7, with 7 bases aligning to TRBD1. This CDR3 region has 15 residues. V was clipped by 0 bases and J by 5 bases; unmatched bases: 10. Looked up from germline, CDR1 is DFQATT and CDR2 is SNEGSKA (reference sequence). The CDR3 nucleotides read TGCAGTGCTAGAGATGGGAGACAGGGTGCAAACGAGCAGTACTTC. Translating gives CSARDGRQGANEQYF.

The chain joins TRBV19 to TRBJ1-5, with 8 bases that match TRBD1. The J segment lost 0 bases and the V segment lost 4 bases, leaving 2 bases of the junction unmatched. The CDR3 has 15 residues. Germline-derived CDR1 and CDR2 are LNHDA and SQIVND (reference sequence). This CDR3 is CASSKDRVSNQPQHF. CDR3 in DNA: TGTGCCAGTAGTAAGGACAGGGTTAGCAATCAGCCCCAGCATTTT.